The entry below gives a single T cell receptor beta chain sequence along with its context. In terms of age and location, participants ranged from about 18 to 90 years and lived in about 25 US areas. These data belong to a study of blood T cell repertoires in COVID-19. Study in general: T cells, B-cell-depleted T cells, or PBMCs supplied cDNA or gDNA.

Per the study methods: Estimated nucleated cell counts came from reference gene primer amplification. TCRdb's table, derived via immunoSEQ multiplex PCR, lists solely in-frame clones and lacks some. V and J calls and clone size are copied from that table; D and trimming were computed from the DNA. Altogether approximately 330,000 clones are present, around 86% being singletons, with the ten largest covering roughly 4.2%. Trimming removed 0 bases from V and 5 bases from J, with 13 bases in between. CDR3 size: 15 residues. The germline V gene encodes CDR1 SGHRS and CDR2 YFSETQ. The sequenced material came from PBMCs or T cells enriched from blood (not recorded which). The clonotype was recovered from a woman aged 35 to 49 with acute COVID-19. The V call is TRBV5-1, the J call TRBJ2-3, with D possibly TRBD2 on 5 matching bases. CDR3: CASSLGFGGRDTQYF. CDR3 DNA sequence: TGCGCCAGCAGCTTGGGTTTTGGAGGTAGAGATACGCAGTATTTT.